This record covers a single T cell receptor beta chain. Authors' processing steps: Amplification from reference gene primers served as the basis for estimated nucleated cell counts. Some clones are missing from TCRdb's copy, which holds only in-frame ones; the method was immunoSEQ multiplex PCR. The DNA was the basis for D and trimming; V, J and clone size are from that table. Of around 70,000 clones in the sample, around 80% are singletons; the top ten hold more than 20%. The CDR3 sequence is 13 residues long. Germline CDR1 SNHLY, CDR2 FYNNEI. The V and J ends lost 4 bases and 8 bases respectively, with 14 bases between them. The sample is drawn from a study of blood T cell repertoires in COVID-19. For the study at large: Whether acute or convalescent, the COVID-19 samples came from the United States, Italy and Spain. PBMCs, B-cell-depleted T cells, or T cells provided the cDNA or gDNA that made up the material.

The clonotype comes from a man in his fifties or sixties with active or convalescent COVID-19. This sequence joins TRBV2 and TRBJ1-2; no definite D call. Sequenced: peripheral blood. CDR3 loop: CASSVPLTVGYTF. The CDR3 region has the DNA TGTGCCAGCAGTGTCCCCTTAACGGTGGGCTACACCTTC.